Listed here is a single T cell receptor (beta chain). It lacks a known antigen. There are no base qualities to consult, and no much larger clone falls within one base. Trimming accounts for 6 bases at V and 8 bases at J, while the number of junction bases matched to no gene is 3. Via the germline V gene, CDR1 is MNHEY and CDR2 SVGAGI. From cysteine to phenylalanine, the CDR3 is 14 amino acids long. Solely the CDR3 DNA is kept, with 42 bases framed from the first base. The ViraFEST assay stimulated PBMC with viral peptide pools and then used TCR sequencing to identify antigen-specific CD4+ T cell clonotypes by expansion. After about 10 days of culture, CD4+ T cells were isolated with the EasySep CD4+ T cell isolation kit. Negative nucleocapsid antibody results before and after vaccination confirmed that the healthy vaccine recipients had no prior SARS-CoV-2 infection. About 1.8 million PBMC per well were cultured with 9 to 10 ug/ml peptides in IMDM containing around 4.6% human AB serum, approximately 10 IU/ml IL-2 and gentamicin. On days 3 and 7, half of the culture medium was replaced with fresh IL-2-containing medium. Unless otherwise noted, each peptide stimulation condition was cultured in triplicate wells. PBMC were separated from whole blood using Ficoll-Paque Plus gradient centrifugation and were then either cryopreserved at -140C or used fresh. The overlapping peptide pools covered the spike proteins of SARS-CoV-2 and of the common cold coronaviruses HCoV-NL63, HCoV-OC43 and HCoV-229E. The QIAamp micro DNA kit was used to extract genomic DNA from the cultured CD4+ T cells.

This sample was taken from a study of vaccination effects on CD4 cells after COVID-19 (dated by TCRdb to 2022 to 2024). Background for the entire study: Each participant got two doses of an mRNA SARS-CoV-2 vaccine, either BNT162b2 or mRNA-1273. SARS-CoV-2 spike-specific CD4+ TCR repertoires were compared before and after mRNA vaccination in COVID-19 convalescent patients and in infection-naive vaccine recipients. The full study included around nine COVID-19 convalescent patients and several SARS-CoV-2-naive healthy vaccine recipients. Cultures from other donors in the study were sequenced with the Oncomine TCR Beta short-read assay on an Illumina iSeq 100.

The library was produced with the immunoSEQ multiplex PCR assay. TCR beta CDR3 sequencing was performed on DNA from the cultured, isolated CD4+ T cells. In the source study's methods: The analysis removed non-productive TCR sequences, trimmed reads to the CDR3 region, and retained only CDR3s that were 7 or more amino acids long. The MANAFEST web app was used to pick out antigen-specific clonotypes by comparing their expansion in peptide wells with that in reference cultures. Positive clones required FDR<0.05 expansion versus reference and all other wells, odds ratio above 5, and frequency above 0.1% in two replicate wells. A clonotype was called cross-reactive if it was significantly expanded both in SARS-CoV-2 spike wells and in at least one common cold coronavirus spike condition. CDR3 similarity was assessed by Levenshtein distance using the stringdist R package, and unrooted trees were constructed with ape in R 3.6.1. Not all clones reach the TCRdb copy of this immuneACCESS table, which keeps in-frame sequences only. Checked studies attribute under half of the gap to unresolved V genes and leave the rest unexplained. For V, J and clone size, that table is used; D and trimming come from the DNA. The sample table records roughly 23,000 clones; approximately 70% of these occur just once. Jointly, the top ten make up 12% of the sample.

Paper-wide results and their limitations: The study was limited by a small number of convalescent patients, and early post-infection timepoints were lacking. Among healthy vaccine recipients, nearly all vaccine-induced clones were SARS-CoV-2 mono-reactive, and just 1 of 255 was cross-reactive with common cold coronaviruses. Clones induced by infection and clones induced by vaccination both contracted markedly at late timepoints after vaccination, which fits with T cell responses waning over time.

The sample was CD4+ T cells from PBMCs cultured with HCoV-229E spike peptides, taken before COVID-19 vaccination. This specimen's cell subset or site label, per the study, means: HCoV-229E spike overlapping peptide pool stimulation. The sequence was obtained from a human donor who received a COVID-19 vaccine. Recombination connected TRBV6-5 to TRBJ1-6; 11 middle bases align to TRBD1. The nucleotides are TGTGCCAGCAGGCAGGGACAGGGGGATTCACCCCTCCACTTT. The encoded protein is CASRQGQGDSPLHF.